These 23 T cell receptor beta chains originate from one sample sequenced in a study of PD-1 blockade in classical Hodgkin lymphoma. Time point meaning: newly diagnosed, previously untreated cHL patient sample. This table comes from immunoSEQ multiplex PCR, and its TCRdb copy is limited to in-frame clones, with some not included. Among tens of thousands of clones, 93% were seen once, and the ten largest hold roughly 2.6%. Source material: peripheral blood mononuclear cells (PBMCs). These receptors were collected from a human donor with classical Hodgkin lymphoma.

The V gene is TRBV2, the J gene TRBJ1-1; D ambiguous. Germline V lookup: CDR1 SNHLY, CDR2 FYNNEI. The CDR3 consists of 13 residues. Trimming shortened V by 7 bases and J by 0 bases, and 9 bases separated the two germline ends. CDR3 sequence: CASIATVNTEAFF. CDR3 coding DNA: TGTGCCAGCATCGCCACAGTGAACACTGAAGCTTTCTTT.

The chain couples TRBV7-9 to TRBJ2-7; 8 bases align to TRBD1. CDR1 and CDR2 from the germline V gene are SEHNR and FQNEAQ (reference sequence). The CDR3 is made up of 14 amino acids. Trimming cost V 4 bases and J 3 bases; bases outside gene matches: 5. The DNA of the CDR3 is TGTGCCAGCAGCTCAGGGGGCGGTCGCTACGAGCAGTACTTC. It yields the protein CASSSGGGRYEQYF.

This clone has a handful of counts. The rearrangement joins TRBV6-1 to TRBJ1-1; 9 bases map to TRBD1. J lost 3 bases, V lost 7 bases, and 6 bases had no gene match. This CDR3 has 14 residues. Per germline, CDR1 MNHNS and CDR2 SASEGT. The CDR3: CASKVDRGYTEAFF. CDR3 coding DNA: TGTGCCAGCAAGGTGGACAGGGGCTACACTGAAGCTTTCTTT.

This chain joins TRBV4-1 and TRBJ2-7; D unresolved. CDR3 length: 15 amino acids. From germline, CDR1 is MGHRA and CDR2 YSYEKL. Between the trimmed V and J ends, which lost 5 bases and 0 bases, there was a span of 14 bases. This CDR3 reads CASSEVPGLSYEQYF. Here the CDR3 DNA reads TGCGCCAGCAGCGAAGTGCCCGGGCTCTCCTACGAGCAGTACTTC.

The rearrangement joins TRBV7-9 to TRBJ2-3; D remains ambiguous. The CDR3 has 14 amino acids. Germline CDR1 SEHNR, CDR2 FQNEAQ (reference sequence). Trimming cost V 5 bases and J 6 bases, with 15 bases left between them. This CDR3 is CASSASRVTDTQYF. Written as DNA, the CDR3 is TGTGCCAGCAGCGCCAGTCGTGTGACGGATACGCAGTATTTT. The whole variable domain, remainder taken from reference TRBV7-9 and TRBJ2-3, is DTGVSQNPRHKITKRGQNVTFRCDPISEHNRLYWYRQTLGQGPEFLTYFQNEAQLEKSRLLSDRFSAERPKGSFSTLEIQRTEQGDSAMYLCASSASRVTDTQYFGPGTRLTVL.

This chain joins TRBV7-3 and TRBJ2-2; possibly TRBD1 for D (6 bases). This CDR3 is 14 amino acids long. CDR1 is SGHTA, CDR2 FQGTGA, per germline. The ends were cut back, 5 bases at V and 0 bases at J, with 7 bases in the middle. CDR3 residues: CASSRTANTGELFF. The CDR3 bases are TGTGCCAGCAGCAGGACAGCGAACACCGGGGAGCTGTTTTTT.

This rearrangement joins TRBV20-1 to TRBJ1-1, with 7 bases matching TRBD1. The length of the CDR3 is 11 residues. The germline V gene has CDR1 DFQATT and CDR2 SNEGSKA (reference sequence). Trimming cost V 5 bases and J 5 bases; bases outside gene matches: 2. The CDR3 nucleotides read TGCAGTGCTCAGGGGGAAACTGAAGCTTTCTTT. Translation: CSAQGETEAFF.

The chain carries TRBV10-1 and TRBJ1-1; the D is unclear. This CDR3 has 14 residues. V gave up 0 bases and J gave up 3 bases, with 8 bases separating them. Germline CDR1 reads WNHNN; CDR2 reads SYGVQD (reference sequence). The CDR3 reads CASSESRGYTEAFF. As DNA, the CDR3 is TGCGCCAGCAGTGAGTCCAGAGGGTACACTGAAGCTTTCTTT.

The V call is TRBV6-5, the J call TRBJ2-1; D not certain. With 11 bases removed from V and 3 bases from J, the gap between germline ends came to 11 bases. The germline CDR1 and CDR2 sequences are MNHEY and SVGAGI. The CDR3 contains 12 residues. CDR3 DNA: TGTGCCGCCGGAGCAGACTACAATGAGCAGTTCTTC. The encoded protein is CAAGADYNEQFF.

The chain combines TRBV27 with TRBJ1-1, with 7 bases fitting TRBD1. V was clipped by 4 bases and J by 1 base; unmatched bases: 3. The CDR3 loop spans 14 amino acids. Germline V gene data show CDR1 as MNHEY and CDR2 as SMNVEV (reference sequence). The CDR3 sequence is CASSYGTENTEAFF. The DNA of the CDR3 is TGTGCCAGCAGTTACGGGACAGAGAACACTGAAGCTTTCTTT.

The CDR3 sequence is CASSLGARGEKLFF. The CDR3 nucleotides are TGTGCCAGCAGCCTGGGGGCGAGGGGTGAAAAACTGTTTTTT. V usage is TRBV2 and J usage is TRBJ1-4, with D possibly TRBD1 on 6 matching bases. The CDR3 totals 14 residues. The germline gives CDR1 SNHLY, CDR2 FYNNEI. Trimming cost V 6 bases and J 7 bases, with 15 bases left between them.

This rearrangement joins TRBV21-1 to TRBJ1-5. TRBV21-1 is a documented pseudogene. The CDR3 runs 17 residues. The CDR3 loop reads CASRPSGHESDNQPQHF. As DNA, the CDR3 is TGTGCCAGCAGACCTAGTGGGCATGAATCGGACAATCAGCCCCAGCATTTT.

The genes are TRBV28 and TRBJ1-1; D gene unclear. There are 14 residues in the CDR3. Germline CDR1 reads MDHEN; CDR2 reads SYDVKM. V lost 3 bases, J lost 0 bases, and 8 bases lay in between. The CDR3, as DNA: TGTGCCAGCAGTTTCGGACCGATGAACACTGAAGCTTTCTTT. Residues: CASSFGPMNTEAFF.

The chain couples TRBV2 to TRBJ1-2, with D perhaps TRBD1 (5 bases). The CDR3 totals 13 residues. V was trimmed by 5 bases and J by 7 bases, leaving 14 bases between them. Germline values: CDR1 SNHLY, CDR2 FYNNEI. The CDR3 reads CASSLDNRAGYTF. For the CDR3, the DNA is TGTGCCAGCAGTCTGGACAATCGGGCTGGCTACACCTTC.

The chain is built from TRBV9 and TRBJ2-3, with D possibly being TRBD1 or TRBD2 (6 bases each). Germline V CDR1 and CDR2: SGDLS, YYNGEE. The CDR3 consists of 15 residues. Trimming removed 3 bases from V and 6 bases from J, with 17 bases in between. The CDR3 sequence is CASSATGGGLDTQYF. The CDR3 nucleotides are TGTGCCAGCAGCGCAACAGGAGGGGGTTTGGATACGCAGTATTTT.

This chain links TRBV7-2 with TRBJ2-7; no definite D call. CDR1 and CDR2 (germline): SGHTA, FQGNSA. Trimming cost V 3 bases and J 7 bases, with 10 bases left between them. CDR3 length: 12 amino acids. CDR3 bases: TGTGCCAGCAGCTTTTCGGGCGGAGAGCAGTACTTC. Its translation is CASSFSGGEQYF.

V usage is TRBV7-9 and J usage is TRBJ2-7; tentatively, D is TRBD1 (5 bases). Germline V gene data show CDR1 as SEHNR and CDR2 as FQNEAQ (reference sequence). The V end was cut by 3 bases, the J end by 1 base, with 7 bases between. This CDR3 spans 13 amino acids. The CDR3 spells CASSFTGSYEQYF. The CDR3 DNA sequence: TGTGCCAGCAGCTTTACAGGTTCCTACGAGCAGTACTTC.

This clone was seen only once. The chain couples TRBV6-6 to TRBJ2-6; tentatively, D is TRBD1 (6 bases). Germline CDR1 is MNHNY and CDR2 is SVGAGI (reference sequence). Trimming took off 4 bases at V and 2 bases at J, with 12 bases between the two ends. The length of the CDR3 is 16 residues. For the CDR3, the DNA is TGTGCCAGCAGTTCGACAGGTGTAGCTGGGGCCAACGTCCTGACTTTC. This translates into CASSSTGVAGANVLTF.

The J gene is TRBJ2-2, the V gene TRBV19; 8 bases are a match to TRBD2. CDR1 LNHDA and CDR2 SQIVND come from the germline V gene (reference sequence). The CDR3 consists of 15 residues. Trimming took 4 bases from V and 7 from J; bases not matched to a gene: 8. CDR3 sequence (DNA): TGTGCCAGTAGTACCAGCACTAGCGGACACGGGGAGCTGTTTTTT. Translated: CASSTSTSGHGELFF.

The chain employs TRBV7-2 and TRBJ2-1; D is ambiguous. The length of the CDR3 is 16 residues. The germline V and J ends were trimmed by 2 bases and 0 bases, with 11 bases remaining between them. The germline gives CDR1 SGHTA, CDR2 FQGNSA. This chain's CDR3 is CASSLLGIGSYNEQFF. CDR3 bases: TGTGCCAGCAGCTTATTGGGGATAGGCTCCTACAATGAGCAGTTCTTC.

V usage is TRBV5-1 and J usage is TRBJ2-3, with a weak D call TRBD1 (6 bases). With 5 bases removed from V and 2 bases from J, the gap between germline ends came to 12 bases. This CDR3 region has 14 residues. Germline loops: CDR1 SGHRS, CDR2 YFSETQ. The CDR3 coding sequence is TGCGCCAGCAGTCCCGGGACAAACACAGATACGCAGTATTTT. It translates to CASSPGTNTDTQYF.

The chain links TRBV2 to TRBJ1-3, with 7 positions matching TRBD1. Germline V gene data show CDR1 as SNHLY and CDR2 as FYNNEI. The CDR3 runs to 13 residues. The ends lost 6 bases at V and 4 bases at J; junction bases unmatched: 3. The CDR3 spells CASSPGQGNTIYF. The CDR3 bases are TGTGCCAGCAGCCCGGGACAGGGAAACACCATATATTTT.

This clone was detected only a few times. The V gene is TRBV28, the J gene TRBJ2-7; 8 bases agree with TRBD2. CDR3 length: 16 amino acids. J gave up 5 bases and V 6 bases, and 15 bases lay outside the gene matches. Germline V gene data show CDR1 as MDHEN and CDR2 as SYDVKM. CDR3 nucleotides: TGTGCCAGCAGGGACTTTGAGCGGGGGACGCGGCACGAGCAGTACTTC. Translated, it gives CASRDFERGTRHEQYF.